One and the same sample provided the 14 T cell receptor beta chains below, sequenced in a study of T cell clonality in common variable immunodeficiency. Assay: immunoSEQ multiplex PCR; the TCRdb copy retains only in-frame clones and omits some. Recorded here are 35,000 to 55,000 clones, none singletons. Sequencing was carried out using peripheral blood mononuclear cells. Receptor source: a person aged 18 to 70 in good health.

This clone was seen ten or more times. The CDR3 goes on 3 residues after the read ends, and that part is filled in from the germline J gene. The V and J genes are TRBV5-1 and TRBJ1-1, with 8 bases lining up with TRBD1. Trimming at V came to 6 bases and at J to 7 bases, leaving 8 bases not matched to a gene. This CDR3 has 13 residues. Germline V gene sequence: CDR1 SGHRS, CDR2 YFSETQ. The part of the CDR3 DNA that was read is TGCGCCAGCACGCTCAGGGGGCTTGATGAA. This translates into CASTLRGLDE. The complete CDR3 sequence is CASTLRGLDEAFF. The whole variable domain, remainder taken from reference TRBV5-1 and TRBJ1-1, is KAGVTQTPRYLIKTRGQQVTLSCSPISGHRSVSWYQQTPGQGLQFLFEYFSETQRNKGNFPGRFSGRQFSNSRSEMNVSTLELGDSALYLCASTLRGLDEAFFGQGTRLTVV.

This clone was observed at least ten times. The CDR3 extends 3 residues past the end of the read, so its final part is completed from the germline J gene. The J gene is TRBJ2-5, the V gene TRBV6-1; D not certain. CDR3 length: 11 residues. Germline V gives CDR1 MNHNS, CDR2 SASEGT. With 2 bases removed from V and 5 bases from J, the gap between germline ends came to 3 bases. The CDR3 bases that were read are TGTGCCAGCAGTGAAAGGGAGACC. It is translated as CASSERET. The entire CDR3 reads CASSERETQYF.

This clone appeared many times. The missing CDR3 end, 3 residues past where the read stops, is filled in from the germline J gene. The chain joins TRBV18 to TRBJ2-1, with 7 positions matching TRBD1. CDR3 length: 13 residues. The germline V gene encodes CDR1 KGHSH and CDR2 LQKENI. V was pared by 8 bases and J by 2 bases, with 3 bases of the junction left unmatched. CDR3 protein: CASTGQTYNEQFF. The CDR3 DNA, read in part, is TGTGCCAGCACGGGACAGACCTACAATGAG.

This clone was counted many times. CDR3 DNA, as far as it was read: TGTGCCAGCATGAGGGACACCAACACTGAA. Protein product: CASMRDTNTE. The entire CDR3 protein reads CASMRDTNTEAFF. The chain uses TRBV2 and TRBJ1-1, with D perhaps TRBD1 (6 bases). The missing CDR3 end, 3 residues past where the read stops, is filled in from the germline J gene. Trimming removed 7 bases from V and 2 bases from J, with 11 bases in between. The CDR3 has 13 amino acids. Germline assignment: CDR1 SNHLY and CDR2 FYNNEI.

This clone was recorded at least ten times. The observed sequence ends 3 residues before the CDR3 terminus, with the missing tail filled in from the germline J gene. The chain combines TRBV18 with TRBJ2-1, with TRBD1 identical over 8 bases. With 4 bases clipped from V and 7 bases from J, the junction kept 6 bases outside the gene matches. The CDR3 length is 14 residues. CDR1 and CDR2 from the germline V gene are KGHSH and LQKENI. Partial CDR3 DNA: TGTGCCAGCTCACAACGGACAGGGTTGAATGAG. Translating gives CASSQRTGLNE. The complete CDR3 sequence is CASSQRTGLNEQFF.

This clone was observed many times. With the read ending 3 residues before the CDR3 end, the germline J gene is used to fill in that end. The chain has TRBV20-1 and TRBJ2-7; TRBD2 matches 8 bases. Per the germline V gene, CDR1 is DFQATT and CDR2 is SNEGSKA (reference sequence). Losses at the gene ends were 1 base for V and 3 bases for J; bases not matched to a gene: 8. The CDR3 sequence is 15 residues long. The part of the CDR3 DNA that was read is TGCAGTGCTAGAGCAAGTCTAGCGGGTGGCTACGAG. It yields the protein CSARASLAGGYE. The entire CDR3 sequence reads CSARASLAGGYEQYF.

There are many counts of this clone. Coverage ceases 3 residues before the CDR3 finishes, and the germline J gene fills in the end. The chain joins TRBV5-1 to TRBJ2-5; the D gene is possibly TRBD2 (6 bases). This CDR3 comprises 17 residues. The V end was cut by 0 bases, the J end by 5 bases, with 20 bases between. Germline CDR1 SGHRS, CDR2 YFSETQ. CDR3 sequence reads: CASSLEVVAANPETQYF. The sequenced part of the CDR3 DNA is TGCGCCAGCAGCTTGGAGGTGGTAGCGGCCAACCCGGAGACC.

This clone appeared many times. The DNA ends 3 residues before the CDR3 does, and the rest of the CDR3 is filled in from the germline J gene. This chain uses TRBV24-1 with TRBJ2-5, with TRBD1 matching 11 bases. Germline lookup yields CDR1 KGHDR and CDR2 SFDVKD. Trimming removed 2 bases from V and 5 bases from J; junction bases left unmatched: 9. The CDR3 runs 17 residues. This CDR3 is CATSDSPRTGGAETQYF. The sequenced CDR3 bases are TGTGCCACCAGTGATTCCCCTAGGACAGGGGGCGCGGAGACC.

This clone came up many times. Read sequence stops 3 residues before the CDR3 end, and the germline J gene provides the missing end. This chain connects TRBV7-3 to TRBJ2-1; TRBD2 matches at 8 bases. From germline, CDR1 is SGHTA and CDR2 FQGTGA. Trimming at V came to 5 bases and at J to 7 bases, leaving 10 bases not matched to a gene. The CDR3 totals 15 residues. The CDR3 protein is CASSPQAGAGNEQFF. The sequenced part of the CDR3 DNA is TGTGCCAGCAGCCCTCAAGCGGGAGCCGGGAATGAG.

This clone has more than one count but fewer than ten. Coverage ceases 3 residues before the CDR3 finishes, and the germline J gene fills in the end. J is TRBJ2-5 and V is TRBV7-3; D might be TRBD2 (7 bases). The V gene lost 5 bases and the J gene lost 3 bases, with 10 bases spanning the gap. Germline-derived CDR1 and CDR2 are SGHTA and FQGTGA. This CDR3 spans 13 amino acids. The covered CDR3 bases are TGTGCCAGCAGCCCGGGGGGCGAAGAGACC. Its translation: CASSPGGEET. The complete CDR3 reads CASSPGGEETQYF.

This clone appeared many times. The read stops 3 residues short of the end of the CDR3; the missing end is completed from the germline J gene. The chain is built from TRBV6-1 and TRBJ1-2; perhaps TRBD1 as D (6 bases). The CDR3 sequence is 14 residues long. In germline, CDR1 is MNHNS, CDR2 SASEGT. V lost 0 bases and J 2 bases, leaving 7 bases between the germline ends. CDR3 DNA, as far as it was read: TGTGCCAGCAGTGAAGCCGGGACAAACTATGGC. Translation: CASSEAGTNYG. The whole CDR3 sequence is CASSEAGTNYGYTF.

Ten or more counts support this clone. Read sequence stops 3 residues before the CDR3 end, and the germline J gene provides the missing end. The rearrangement joins TRBV30 to TRBJ1-6; a possible D gene is TRBD1 (6 bases). CDR3 size: 15 residues. Germline CDR1 and CDR2: GTSNPN and SVGIG (reference sequence). V was pared by 0 bases and J by 5 bases, with 11 bases between. The part of the CDR3 DNA that was read is TGTGCCTGGAGTGTGGAGACAGGAAATAATTCACCC. It translates to CAWSVETGNNSP. The entire CDR3 is CAWSVETGNNSPLHF.

This clone was recorded a few times. The read ends 3 residues before the CDR3 terminus; that terminus is restored from the germline J gene. This sequence joins TRBV6-1 and TRBJ1-6; TRBD1 is a possible D gene (5 bases). Between the trimmed V and J ends, which lost 2 bases and 5 bases, there was a span of 7 bases. The CDR3 is 14 residues long. Germline V gene data show CDR1 as MNHNS and CDR2 as SASEGT. The CDR3 protein is CASSEQGNNSPLHF. CDR3 DNA, as far as it was read: TGTGCCAGCAGTGAACAGGGAAATAATTCACCC.

In this sample, this clone turned up many times. The read falls 3 residues short of the CDR3 end, and the missing part is taken from the germline J gene. The rearrangement links TRBV20-1 to TRBJ1-2, with 7 positions matching TRBD1. Germline loops: CDR1 DFQATT, CDR2 SNEGSKA (reference sequence). The CDR3 has 13 amino acids. V dropped 5 bases and J dropped 3; count of bases not matched to a gene: 6. The covered CDR3 bases are TGCAGTGCTCTACCGACAGGGTACTATGGC. Translation: CSALPTGYYG. The whole CDR3 protein is CSALPTGYYGYTF.